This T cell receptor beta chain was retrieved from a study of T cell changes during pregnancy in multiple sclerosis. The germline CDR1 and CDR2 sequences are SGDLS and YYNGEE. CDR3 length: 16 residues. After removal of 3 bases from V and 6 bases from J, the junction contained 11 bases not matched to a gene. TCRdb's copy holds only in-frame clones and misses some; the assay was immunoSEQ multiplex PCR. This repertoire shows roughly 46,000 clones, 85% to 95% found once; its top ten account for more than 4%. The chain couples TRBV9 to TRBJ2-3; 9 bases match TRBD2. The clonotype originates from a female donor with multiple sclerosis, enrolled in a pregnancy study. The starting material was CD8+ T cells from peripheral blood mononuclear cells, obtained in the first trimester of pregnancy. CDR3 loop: CASSAPPSGARDTQYF. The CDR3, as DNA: TGTGCCAGCAGCGCCCCCCCTAGCGGGGCTCGGGATACGCAGTATTTT.